Below are 30 T cell receptor beta chains sequenced from a single sample in a study of tumor T cells in aggressive B-cell lymphoma. Profiled with immunoSEQ multiplex PCR; TCRdb holds only in-frame clones, not every one. The sample has about 4,900 clones, about 90% seen once. Sequenced material: tumor tissue. Source of these receptors: an adult with diffuse large B cell lymphoma.

DNA for the CDR3: TGTGCCAGCAGCTTAGACAGGGACACTGAAGCTTTCTTT. Protein: CASSLDRDTEAFF. J is TRBJ1-1 and V is TRBV11-3; tentatively, D is TRBD1 (5 bases). Trimming cost V 0 bases and J 3 bases, with 5 bases left between them. Germline assignment: CDR1 SGHNT and CDR2 YENEEA. This CDR3 is 13 amino acids long.

The chain employs TRBV7-6 and TRBJ2-2, with 7 bases that match TRBD2. Germline loops: CDR1 SGHVS, CDR2 FNYEAQ. The V segment lost 2 bases and the J segment 1 base; nucleotides outside the gene matches: 4. The CDR3 length is 16 residues. CDR3 DNA: TGTGCCAGCAGCTTAAGGTCTAGCGGGAACACCGGGGAGCTGTTTTTT. It yields the protein CASSLRSSGNTGELFF.

V and J are TRBV7-9 and TRBJ1-3; no reliable D call. Germline CDR1 and CDR2: SEHNR and FQNEAQ (reference sequence). V was shortened by 11 bases and J by 2 bases, with 10 bases between the two germline ends. This CDR3 contains 12 residues. The CDR3 region has the DNA TGTGCCCGGCGGGTCGCTGGAAACACCATATATTTT. It codes for CARRVAGNTIYF.

This chain uses TRBV7-9 with TRBJ2-7; 8 nucleotides line up with TRBD2. The CDR3 extends over 14 amino acids. V shed 6 bases, J shed 2 bases, and the junction held 6 bases outside the gene matches. Germline values: CDR1 SEHNR, CDR2 FQNEAQ (reference sequence). The CDR3 nucleotides read TGTGCCAGCAGATCGGGGGGGCCCACCTACGAGCAGTACTTC. It translates to CASRSGGPTYEQYF.

The chain links TRBV7-9 to TRBJ2-3, with D unclear. Deletions cut 8 bases from V and 0 bases from J, with 15 bases between. CDR3 length: 15 amino acids. CDR1 SEHNR and CDR2 FQNEAQ come from the germline V gene (reference sequence). The CDR3 coding sequence is TGTGCCAGCTCCCCCCAAGGCGGTAGCACAGATACGCAGTATTTT. This codes for CASSPQGGSTDTQYF.

This sequence joins TRBV9 and TRBJ1-1; 8 positions agree with TRBD1. The CDR3 loop spans 14 amino acids. CDR1 is SGDLS, CDR2 YYNGEE, per germline. V lost 4 bases to trimming and J lost 4 bases; unmatched junction nucleotides: 6. In DNA form, the CDR3 reads TGTGCCAGCAGCCAGGACAGGGTGGGCACTGAAGCTTTCTTT. Its translation is CASSQDRVGTEAFF.

The V call is TRBV4-2, the J call TRBJ2-5; TRBD2 agrees at 12 bases. Germline V gene sequence: CDR1 LGHNA, CDR2 YNFKEQ. V shed 4 bases, J shed 4 bases, and the junction held 4 bases outside the gene matches. The CDR3 covers 15 residues. The CDR3 DNA sequence: TGTGCCAGCAGCCGATCGACTAGCGGGGGAGAGACCCAGTACTTC. Its translation: CASSRSTSGGETQYF.

The chain combines TRBV19 with TRBJ1-2; 9 bases fit TRBD1. The CDR3 contains 12 residues. Trimming took 9 bases from V and 8 from J; bases not matched to a gene: 7. CDR1 is LNHDA and CDR2 is SQIVND in the germline V gene (reference sequence). The CDR3 nucleotides read TGTGCCAGCCTCCGGGACAGGGACGGCTACACCTTC. Protein: CASLRDRDGYTF.

This clone showed up just a few times. The chain has TRBV15 and TRBJ1-4; D might be TRBD1 (5 bases). The germline CDR1 and CDR2 sequences are LNHNV and YYDKDF (reference sequence). V was clipped by 4 bases and J by 7 bases, with 13 bases between them. The CDR3 spans 14 residues. CDR3 sequence (DNA): TGTGCCACCAGCAAGGGTAGGGGTACTGAAAAACTGTTTTTT. Encoded protein: CATSKGRGTEKLFF.

This chain uses TRBV19 with TRBJ1-3; the match to TRBD1 covers 10 bases. CDR1 and CDR2 from the germline V gene are LNHDA and SQIVND (reference sequence). The CDR3 contains 15 residues. V lost 7 bases, J lost 2 bases, and 5 bases stayed unmatched. DNA of the CDR3: TGTGCCAGTACCCCCGGGACAGGGGCTGGAAACACCATATATTTT. Protein sequence: CASTPGTGAGNTIYF.

This chain links TRBV7-2 with TRBJ1-5; TRBD1 is a possible D gene (6 bases). Germline V gene lookup returns CDR1 SGHTA and CDR2 FQGNSA. The CDR3 length is 16 residues. V was shortened by 5 bases and J by 2 bases, with 16 bases between the two germline ends. CDR3 in DNA: TGTGCCAGCAGCGCCCGGACAGCCGGTGGCAATCAGCCCCAGCATTTT. This translates into CASSARTAGGNQPQHF.

CDR3 sequence: CASSLDSKNTEAFF. The CDR3 DNA reads TGTGCCAGCAGTTTAGACAGCAAGAACACTGAAGCTTTCTTT. The V and J genes are TRBV27 and TRBJ1-1; D might be TRBD1 (5 bases). Germline assignment: CDR1 MNHEY and CDR2 SMNVEV (reference sequence). V was cut by 2 bases and J by 1 base, with 8 bases left in between. The CDR3 spans 14 residues.

The sample holds a few counts of this clone. The rearrangement joins TRBV19 to TRBJ2-5; D gene unclear. CDR3 length equals 13 residues. The germline V gene encodes CDR1 LNHDA and CDR2 SQIVND (reference sequence). V lost 5 bases and J lost 5, with 12 bases in between. The CDR3 nucleotides read TGTGCCAGTAGTGAAGAGCCCTACGAGACCCAGTACTTC. Translating it yields CASSEEPYETQYF. The whole variable domain, filled in from reference TRBV19 and TRBJ2-5, reads DGGITQSPKYLFRKEGQNVTLSCEQNLNHDAMYWYRQDPGQGLRLIYYSQIVNDFQKGDIAEGYSVSREKKESFPLTVTSAQKNPTAFYLCASSEEPYETQYFGPGTRLLVL.

This chain joins TRBV28 and TRBJ2-3, with 10 bases identical to TRBD2. The CDR3 extends over 15 amino acids. Germline CDR1 MDHEN, CDR2 SYDVKM. Trimming cost V 5 bases and J 7 bases; bases outside gene matches: 9. The DNA of the CDR3 is TGTGCCAGCAGTCCGCGGCTAGCGGGGGCAAATACGCAGTATTTT. Its protein is CASSPRLAGANTQYF. Drawing the rest from reference TRBV28 and TRBJ2-3, the complete variable domain is DVKVTQSSRYLVKRTGEKVFLECVQDMDHENMFWYRQDPGLGLRLIYFSYDVKMKEKGDIPEGYSVSREKKERFSLILESASTNQTSMYLCASSPRLAGANTQYFGPGTRLTVL.

This clone appeared a few times. CDR3 sequence (DNA): TGCGCCAGCAGCCAAGACGGGATTAGCTCCTACGAGCAGTACTTC. This translates into CASSQDGISSYEQYF. The J gene is TRBJ2-7, the V gene TRBV4-1; tentative D call: TRBD2 (5 bases). The germline CDR1 and CDR2 sequences are MGHRA and YSYEKL. The CDR3 runs 15 residues. Trimming removed 0 bases at V and 0 bases at J, with 9 bases between.

This sequence joins TRBV27 and TRBJ2-7, with a possible D match to TRBD1 (6 bases). V was trimmed by 0 bases and J by 3 bases, leaving 12 bases between them. Germline V gene data show CDR1 as MNHEY and CDR2 as SMNVEV (reference sequence). The CDR3 is 15 residues long. DNA for the CDR3: TGTGCCAGCAGTTTATCGACGCCAGGGGTCTACGAGCAGTACTTC. This encodes CASSLSTPGVYEQYF.

The CDR3 nucleotides are TGTGCCAGCAACATTGGGACAGGGTCCTCTGAAGCTTTCTTT. It translates to CASNIGTGSSEAFF. The chain joins TRBV5-5 to TRBJ1-1, with 9 bases identical to TRBD1. V was clipped by 6 bases and J by 6 bases; unmatched bases: 9. CDR1 and CDR2 from the germline V gene are SGHKS and YYEKEE (reference sequence). The CDR3 has 14 residues.

The chain recombines TRBV4-2 with TRBJ1-1; TRBD1 aligns across 10 bases. Germline V gives CDR1 LGHNA, CDR2 YNFKEQ. This CDR3 has 15 amino acids. J was trimmed by 4 bases and V by 4 bases; bases with no gene match: 6. In DNA form, the CDR3 reads TGTGCCAGCAGCCGAGACAGGGGGCAAGGCACTGAAGCTTTCTTT. Translating it yields CASSRDRGQGTEAFF.

This chain uses TRBV30 with TRBJ2-3; 13 bases fit TRBD2. Germline assignment: CDR1 GTSNPN and CDR2 SVGIG (reference sequence). There are 15 residues in the CDR3. The junction had 1 base not matched to a gene; V was cut back by 4 bases and J by 0 bases. The CDR3: CAWTLAGGSTDTQYF. The CDR3 nucleotides read TGTGCCTGGACACTAGCGGGAGGGAGCACAGATACGCAGTATTTT.

This chain connects TRBV20-1 to TRBJ1-1, with D uncertain. CDR1 DFQATT and CDR2 SNEGSKA come from the germline V gene (reference sequence). The ends were cut back, 5 bases at V and 11 bases at J, with 12 bases in the middle. The CDR3 spans 10 residues. The CDR3 sequence is CSAEEVYAFF. The DNA for the CDR3 is TGCAGTGCTGAGGAGGTGTATGCTTTCTTT.

The gene calls are TRBV20-1 and TRBJ2-7; D not certain. The V and J ends lost 6 bases and 1 base respectively, with 7 bases between them. This CDR3 spans 11 amino acids. Germline lookup yields CDR1 DFQATT and CDR2 SNEGSKA (reference sequence). The CDR3 sequence is CSARPSYEQYF. The CDR3 DNA sequence: TGCAGTGCCAGACCGTCCTACGAGCAGTACTTC.

The chain has TRBV5-1 and TRBJ2-5; 7 nucleotides match TRBD1. The germline gives CDR1 SGHRS, CDR2 YFSETQ. This CDR3 contains 15 residues. The V and J ends lost 1 base and 4 bases, in that order; junction bases with no gene match: 7. CDR3 DNA: TGCGCCAGCAGCTTGCGACAGGGTGCCCGAGAGACCCAGTACTTC. Translating gives CASSLRQGARETQYF.

The chain carries TRBV27 and TRBJ2-7, with 10 positions matching TRBD1. The germline CDR1 and CDR2 sequences are MNHEY and SMNVEV (reference sequence). V trimming: 4 bases; J trimming: 6 bases; junction bases outside the gene matches: 9. This CDR3 region has 15 residues. The CDR3 nucleotides read TGTGCCAGCAGTTCATCGGGACAGGGGATCGGCGAGCAGTACTTC. Translated, it gives CASSSSGQGIGEQYF.

This rearrangement joins TRBV7-9 to TRBJ1-1; TRBD1 aligns across 9 bases. Trimming cost V 5 bases and J 9 bases; bases outside gene matches: 7. This CDR3 is 13 amino acids long. Germline CDR1 reads SEHNR; CDR2 reads FQNEAQ (reference sequence). The CDR3, as DNA: TGTGCCAGCAGCCAAAGGACAGGGGAAAAAGCTTTCTTT. Protein sequence: CASSQRTGEKAFF.

The chain combines TRBV11-2 with TRBJ2-7; 9 nucleotides align to TRBD2. Germline V gene lookup returns CDR1 SGHAT and CDR2 FQNNGV. This CDR3 is built from 15 residues. The V segment lost 10 bases and the J segment 5 bases; nucleotides outside the gene matches: 15. The DNA for the CDR3 is TGTGCCAACATTACTCAGCGGGAGGTTTACCACGAGCAGTACTTC. Translated, it gives CANITQREVYHEQYF.

The chain joins TRBV5-1 to TRBJ2-1; TRBD2 aligns across 7 bases. Per germline, CDR1 SGHRS and CDR2 YFSETQ. The CDR3 covers 15 residues. After removal of 0 bases from V and 6 bases from J, the junction contained 6 bases not matched to a gene. The CDR3 spells CASSLGSGKGNEQFF. The CDR3 DNA is TGCGCCAGCAGCTTGGGAAGCGGGAAAGGCAATGAGCAGTTCTTC.

V usage is TRBV7-2 and J usage is TRBJ2-1, with a tentative D call TRBD1 (6 bases). This CDR3 spans 11 amino acids. V shed 1 base and J shed 15 bases, with 10 bases lying between them. The germline V gene has CDR1 SGHTA and CDR2 FQGNSA. The DNA of the CDR3 is TGTGCCAGCAGCTTAGTAGGGGGAGTGTTCTTC. Amino acid sequence: CASSLVGGVFF.

This clone has only one observation. J is TRBJ1-6 and V is TRBV28; D is undetermined. V gave up 7 bases and J gave up 9 bases, with 19 bases separating them. Germline V gene data show CDR1 as MDHEN and CDR2 as SYDVKM. The CDR3 loop spans 15 amino acids. Here the CDR3 DNA reads TGTGCCAGCACCGTGGGAGATCTTGGTTCTTCACCCCTCCACTTT. It specifies CASTVGDLGSSPLHF.

The gene calls are TRBV7-2 and TRBJ1-2; unclear D gene. This CDR3 is 15 amino acids long. The V gene lost 2 bases and the J gene lost 0 bases, with 10 bases spanning the gap. Germline-derived CDR1 and CDR2 are SGHTA and FQGNSA. The CDR3 DNA reads as TGTGCCAGCAGCTTACAACGGGTAGCTAACTATGGCTACACCTTC. The encoded protein is CASSLQRVANYGYTF.

This chain connects TRBV7-9 to TRBJ2-7; D possibly corresponds to TRBD2 (6 bases). This CDR3 region has 11 residues. V gave up 4 bases and J gave up 9 bases, with 10 bases separating them. Per germline, CDR1 SEHNR and CDR2 FQNEAQ (reference sequence). In nucleotides, the CDR3 is TGTGCCAGCAGCTGGGGGACTCCGCAGTACTTC. This translates into CASSWGTPQYF.